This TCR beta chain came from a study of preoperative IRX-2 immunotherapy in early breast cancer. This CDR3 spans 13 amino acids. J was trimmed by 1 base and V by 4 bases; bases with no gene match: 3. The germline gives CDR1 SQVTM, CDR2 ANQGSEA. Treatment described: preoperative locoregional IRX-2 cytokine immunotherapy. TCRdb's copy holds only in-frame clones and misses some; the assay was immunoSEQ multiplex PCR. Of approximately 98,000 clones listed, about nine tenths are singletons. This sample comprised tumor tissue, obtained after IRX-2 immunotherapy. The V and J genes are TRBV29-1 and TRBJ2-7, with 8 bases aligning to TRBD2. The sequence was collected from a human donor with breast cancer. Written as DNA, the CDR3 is TGCAGCGTTGGAGCTAGCGGGTCCTACGAGCAGTACTTC. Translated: CSVGASGSYEQYF.